This T cell receptor beta chain was captured by sequencing in a study of OX40 agonist ivuxolimab in advanced cancers. About the study: While on treatment, patients had intravenous ivuxolimab at 0.01 to 10 mg/kg every 2 weeks. Two cutaneous melanoma patients and one hepatocellular carcinoma patient, three in all, had partial responses.

Regarding this clone: Its antigen is as yet unknown.

The CDR3 consists of 16 residues. CDR1 is PRHDT, CDR2 FYEKMQ, per germline (reference sequence). The V end was cut by 2 bases, the J end by 9 bases, with 17 bases between. Clones were read by immunoSEQ multiplex PCR, and TCRdb kept only the in-frame ones, dropping some. This table holds some 75,000 clones, about 85% found once. Whole-study results and caveats: Nonresponders, in some cases, also had low normalized T-cell clonal expansion.

This sequence was found in an adult with an advanced solid tumor such as melanoma, head and neck, liver or kidney cancer. This specimen was CD4+ or CD8+ T cells sorted from blood, taken in a trial of the OX40 agonist ivuxolimab. The chain links TRBV13 to TRBJ1-6; D is undetermined. The CDR3 here is CASSLSALGWSSPLHF. Here the CDR3 DNA reads TGTGCCAGCAGCTTAAGCGCCCTCGGGTGGAGTTCACCCCTCCACTTT.